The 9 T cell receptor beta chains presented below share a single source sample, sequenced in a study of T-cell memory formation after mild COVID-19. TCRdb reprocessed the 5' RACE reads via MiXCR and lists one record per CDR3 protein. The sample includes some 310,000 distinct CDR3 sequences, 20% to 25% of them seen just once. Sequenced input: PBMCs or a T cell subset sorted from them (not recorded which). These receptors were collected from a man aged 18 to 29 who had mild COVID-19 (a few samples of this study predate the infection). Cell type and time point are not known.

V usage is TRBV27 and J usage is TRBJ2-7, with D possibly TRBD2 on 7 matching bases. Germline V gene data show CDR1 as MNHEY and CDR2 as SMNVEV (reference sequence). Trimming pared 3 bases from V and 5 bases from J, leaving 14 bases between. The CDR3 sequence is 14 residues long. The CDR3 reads CASSLGGAIDEQYF. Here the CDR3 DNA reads TGTGCCAGCAGTTTGGGGGGGGCCATTGACGAGCAGTACTTC.

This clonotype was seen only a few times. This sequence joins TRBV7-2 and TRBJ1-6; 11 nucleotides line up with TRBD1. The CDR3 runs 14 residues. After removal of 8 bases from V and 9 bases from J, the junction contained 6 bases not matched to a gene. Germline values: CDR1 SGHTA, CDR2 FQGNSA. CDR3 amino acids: CASRSGTGGSPLHF. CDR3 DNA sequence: TGTGCCAGCCGCAGTGGGACAGGGGGTTCACCCCTCCACTTT. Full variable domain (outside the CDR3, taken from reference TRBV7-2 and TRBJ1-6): GAGVSQSPSNKVTEKGKDVELRCDPISGHTALYWYRQSLGQGLEFLIYFQGNSAPDKSGLPSDRFSAERTGGSVSTLTIQRTQQEDSAVYLCASRSGTGGSPLHFGNGTRLTVT.

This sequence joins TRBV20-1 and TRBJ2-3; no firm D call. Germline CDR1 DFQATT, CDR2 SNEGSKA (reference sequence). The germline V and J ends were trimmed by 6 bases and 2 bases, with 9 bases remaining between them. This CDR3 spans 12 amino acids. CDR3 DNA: TGCAGTGCGCCGCACCTCACAGATACGCAGTATTTT. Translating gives CSAPHLTDTQYF.

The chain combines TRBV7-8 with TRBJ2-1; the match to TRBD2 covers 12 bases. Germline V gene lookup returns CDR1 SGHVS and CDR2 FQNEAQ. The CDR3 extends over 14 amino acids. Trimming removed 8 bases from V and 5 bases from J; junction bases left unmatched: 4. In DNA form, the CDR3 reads TGTGCCAGCGCAACTAGCGGGGGGCACAATGAGCAGTTCTTC. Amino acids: CASATSGGHNEQFF.

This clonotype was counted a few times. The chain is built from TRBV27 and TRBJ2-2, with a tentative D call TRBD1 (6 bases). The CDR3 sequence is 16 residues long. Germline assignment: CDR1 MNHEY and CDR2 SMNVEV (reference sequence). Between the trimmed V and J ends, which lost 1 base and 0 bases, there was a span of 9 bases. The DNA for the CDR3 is TGTGCCAGCAGTTTATTTCGGACAGCGAACACCGGGGAGCTGTTTTTT. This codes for CASSLFRTANTGELFF.

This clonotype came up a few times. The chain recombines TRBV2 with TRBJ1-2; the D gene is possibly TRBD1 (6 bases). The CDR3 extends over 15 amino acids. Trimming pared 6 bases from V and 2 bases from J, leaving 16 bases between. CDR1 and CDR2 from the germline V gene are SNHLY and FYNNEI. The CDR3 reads CASRETQGINYGYTF. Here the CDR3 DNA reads TGTGCCAGCAGAGAAACACAGGGCATCAACTATGGCTACACCTTC. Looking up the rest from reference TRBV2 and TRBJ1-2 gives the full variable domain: EPEVTQTPSHQVTQMGQEVILRCVPISNHLYFYWYRQILGQKVEFLVSFYNNEISEKSEIFDDQFSVERPDGSNFTLKIRSTKLEDSAMYFCASRETQGINYGYTFGSGTRLTVV.

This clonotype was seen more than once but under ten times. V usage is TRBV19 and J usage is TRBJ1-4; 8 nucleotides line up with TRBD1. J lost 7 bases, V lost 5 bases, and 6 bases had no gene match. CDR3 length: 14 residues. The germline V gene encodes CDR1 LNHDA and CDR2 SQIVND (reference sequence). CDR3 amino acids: CASSARGLAEKLFF. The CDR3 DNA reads TGTGCCAGTAGTGCCAGGGGGCTGGCTGAAAAACTGTTTTTT. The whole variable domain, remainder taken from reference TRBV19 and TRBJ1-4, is DGGITQSPKYLFRKEGQNVTLSCEQNLNHDAMYWYRQDPGQGLRLIYYSQIVNDFQKGDIAEGYSVSREKKESFPLTVTSAQKNPTAFYLCASSARGLAEKLFFGSGTQLSVL.

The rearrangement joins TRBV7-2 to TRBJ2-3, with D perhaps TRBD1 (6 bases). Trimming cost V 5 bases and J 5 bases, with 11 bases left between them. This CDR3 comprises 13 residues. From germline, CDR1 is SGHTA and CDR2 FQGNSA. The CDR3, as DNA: TGTGCCAGCAGCCCCCGGGACAAAGATACGCAGTATTTT. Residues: CASSPRDKDTQYF.

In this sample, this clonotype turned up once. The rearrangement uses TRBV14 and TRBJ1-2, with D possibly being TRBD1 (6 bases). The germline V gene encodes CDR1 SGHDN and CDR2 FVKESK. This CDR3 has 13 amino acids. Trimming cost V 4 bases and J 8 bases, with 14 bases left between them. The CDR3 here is CASSLRQATGYTF. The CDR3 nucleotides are TGTGCCAGCAGCCTTCGACAGGCCACCGGCTACACCTTC.